This TCR beta chain is from a study of monozygotic twins with inflammatory bowel disease. General observations from the study: Varying immunosuppressive regimens may have increased patient repertoire variability.

TCRdb reprocessed the 5' RACE reads and reports one entry per CDR3 protein, with no DNA. Listed are about 160,000 distinct CDR3 sequences; under 3.5% falls within the top ten. Total RNA from whole blood was isolated with no T cell sorting. Worth noting for this clonotype: Its antigen is unknown.

The sequence was collected from a human donor with ulcerative colitis or Crohn's disease, or a healthy co-twin of an affected twin (not recorded which). The source material was blood.

This CDR3 is CASSHGGDDGELFF. J is TRBJ2-2 and V is TRBV5-6; the TCRdb D gene call, TRBD1, has no DNA to confirm it. Per germline, CDR1 SGHDT and CDR2 YYEEEE. The CDR3 spans 14 residues.